This passage covers 20 T cell receptor beta chains from one sample sequenced in a study of blood T cell repertoires in COVID-19. Profiled with immunoSEQ multiplex PCR; TCRdb holds only in-frame clones, not every one. Of a few hundred thousand clones in the sample, 87% are singletons; the top ten hold around 8.9%. Sequenced sample: PBMCs or T cells enriched from blood (not recorded which). These receptors were taken from a woman younger than 35 who had recovered from COVID-19.

DNA of the CDR3: TGTGCCAGCAGCCTCCGGGACAGCGACCCTCGCACCTTC. Its protein is CASSLRDSDPRTF. The chain joins TRBV7-9 to TRBJ1-2; 7 bases map to TRBD1. Germline V CDR1 and CDR2: SEHNR, FQNEAQ (reference sequence). The J segment lost 13 bases and the V segment lost 5 bases, leaving 13 bases of the junction unmatched. The CDR3 totals 13 residues.

The V call is TRBV18, the J call TRBJ1-2; TRBD1 might be the D (5 bases). The V end was cut by 4 bases, the J end by 4 bases, with 19 bases between. Germline CDR1 reads KGHSH; CDR2 reads LQKENI. This CDR3 contains 16 residues. The CDR3 bases are TGTGCCAGCTCACACCTAGACAGCCAGGCCGGCTATGGCTACACCTTC. Encoded protein: CASSHLDSQAGYGYTF.

The CDR3 loop reads CASSATGGNTEAFF. The CDR3 DNA is TGTGCCAGCAGTGCGACAGGGGGGAACACTGAAGCTTTCTTT. V and J are TRBV6-4 and TRBJ1-1; TRBD1 matches at 9 bases. Germline V CDR1 and CDR2: MRHNA, SNTAGT. V dropped 4 bases and J dropped 1; count of bases not matched to a gene: 1. This CDR3 is built from 14 residues.

The V and J genes are TRBV13 and TRBJ2-2, with D possibly being TRBD1 (5 bases). CDR1 PRHDT and CDR2 FYEKMQ come from the germline V gene (reference sequence). The CDR3 length is 14 residues. Trimming removed 5 bases at V and 7 bases at J, with 14 bases between. The CDR3 region has the DNA TGTGCCAGCAGCCTGGGGCTGGTGAACGGGGAGCTGTTTTTT. This sequence encodes CASSLGLVNGELFF.

The DNA for the CDR3 is TGTGCCAGCAGCTTAGGATTACAGGGAGGGCTGAACACTGAAGCTTTCTTT. Encoded protein: CASSLGLQGGLNTEAFF. The rearrangement links TRBV7-9 to TRBJ1-1; perhaps TRBD1 as D (6 bases). Germline loops: CDR1 SEHNR, CDR2 FQNEAQ (reference sequence). CDR3 length equals 17 residues. V was trimmed by 1 base and J by 0 bases, leaving 15 bases between them.

The chain has TRBV19 and TRBJ1-6, with D maybe TRBD1 (6 bases). V was pared by 6 bases and J by 9 bases, with 15 bases between. The CDR3 runs 14 residues. In germline, CDR1 is LNHDA, CDR2 SQIVND (reference sequence). The CDR3 nucleotides are TGTGCCAGTAGCACACAGGGAAATGGTTCACCCCTCCACTTT. This encodes CASSTQGNGSPLHF.

The chain uses TRBV27 and TRBJ2-7, with 10 bases fitting TRBD2. Looked up from germline, CDR1 is MNHEY and CDR2 is SMNVEV (reference sequence). CDR3 length: 14 amino acids. Trimming removed 5 bases from V and 5 bases from J; junction bases left unmatched: 6. This CDR3 reads CASSLSGRWNEQYF. CDR3 bases: TGTGCCAGCAGTCTTAGCGGGAGGTGGAACGAGCAGTACTTC.

The chain employs TRBV4-3 and TRBJ2-2, with TRBD2 matching 13 bases. The germline gives CDR1 LGHNA, CDR2 YSLEER. The CDR3 is made up of 15 amino acids. The J segment lost 6 bases and the V segment lost 8 bases, leaving 6 bases of the junction unmatched. The CDR3 region is CASQPLAGGPGELFF. Written as DNA, the CDR3 is TGCGCCAGCCAACCACTAGCGGGAGGGCCCGGGGAGCTGTTTTTT.

This chain's CDR3 is CASSVPISAGGDTGELFF. CDR3 bases: TGTGCCAGCAGCGTTCCAATTTCTGCGGGAGGAGACACCGGGGAGCTGTTTTTT. The chain links TRBV9 to TRBJ2-2; TRBD2 matches at 8 bases. CDR1 SGDLS and CDR2 YYNGEE come from the germline V gene. The CDR3 covers 18 residues. The ends lost 2 bases at V and 3 bases at J; junction bases unmatched: 12.

This clone has more than one count but fewer than ten. A read error may account for a junction end that differs from germline. V is TRBV9 and J is TRBJ1-3, with D hard to call. The CDR3 is made up of 11 amino acids. In germline, CDR1 is SGDLS, CDR2 YYNGEE. CDR3 protein: CASSDPATTSF. CDR3 nucleotide sequence: TGTGCCAGCAGCGACCCCGCAACAACCTCGTTT.

V and J are TRBV10-2 and TRBJ1-2; 10 nucleotides align to TRBD1. Germline V CDR1 and CDR2: WSHSY, SAAADI. The CDR3 extends over 13 amino acids. V was pared by 8 bases and J by 3 bases, with 3 bases of the junction left unmatched. The CDR3 loop reads CASWTGGDYGYTF. Written as DNA, the CDR3 is TGCGCCAGCTGGACAGGGGGGGACTATGGCTACACCTTC.

The V call is TRBV24-1, the J call TRBJ2-1, with 7 bases matching TRBD2. This CDR3 is 19 amino acids long. V lost 3 bases and J lost 0; bases outside the gene matches: 13. CDR1 is KGHDR and CDR2 is SFDVKD in the germline V gene. In DNA, the CDR3 is TGTGCCACCAGTGATCCAGGCCTAGCGGAATCTTCCTCCTACAATGAGCAGTTCTTC. It encodes CATSDPGLAESSSYNEQFF.

This clone was seen a single time. This rearrangement joins TRBV4-3 to TRBJ2-7; 8 bases line up with TRBD2. Losses at the gene ends were 4 bases for V and 7 bases for J; bases not matched to a gene: 9. The CDR3 contains 14 residues. Germline V gene lookup returns CDR1 LGHNA and CDR2 YSLEER. CDR3 sequence (DNA): TGCGCCAGCAGCCTCGTGGGCTCGGGGGGGGAGCAGTACTTC. It translates to CASSLVGSGGEQYF.

The gene calls are TRBV28 and TRBJ1-1, with D tentatively TRBD1 (5 bases). Per the germline V gene, CDR1 is MDHEN and CDR2 is SYDVKM. V was clipped by 3 bases and J by 6 bases, with 17 bases between them. CDR3 length: 15 residues. CDR3 residues: CASSFWGRDSPEAFF. The CDR3 nucleotides read TGTGCCAGCAGTTTTTGGGGCAGGGACTCTCCTGAAGCTTTCTTT.

This sequence joins TRBV28 and TRBJ2-7, with 9 bases lining up with TRBD1. The CDR3 has 11 amino acids. The V gene's germline CDR1 is MDHEN and CDR2 SYDVKM. Germline trimming cut 11 bases from V and 4 bases from J; bases unmatched to any gene: 3. This CDR3 is CASGQGYEQYF. The CDR3 nucleotides read TGTGCCTCGGGACAGGGTTACGAGCAGTACTTC.

The rearrangement links TRBV23-1 to TRBJ1-2, with 8 bases lining up with TRBD1. TRBV23-1 is an ORF, and what it does is uncertain. The trim removed 3 bases at V and 0 bases at J, leaving 9 bases unmatched. The CDR3 has 17 residues. The CDR3, as DNA: TGCGCCAGCAGTCACGGGGACAGGAGAGTAGCTAACTATGGCTACACCTTC. It is translated as CASSHGDRRVANYGYTF.

The chain couples TRBV5-6 to TRBJ2-5, with TRBD2 identical over 13 bases. Germline CDR1 and CDR2: SGHDT and YYEEEE. The CDR3 spans 16 residues. V lost 3 bases to trimming and J lost 1 base; unmatched junction nucleotides: 3. CDR3 DNA: TGTGCCAGCAGCTACCGACTAGCGGGGGGCCAAGAGACCCAGTACTTC. This sequence encodes CASSYRLAGGQETQYF.

A single count supports this clone. The chain couples TRBV5-1 to TRBJ2-3, with D perhaps matching TRBD2 (5 bases). Looked up from germline, CDR1 is SGHRS and CDR2 is YFSETQ. The CDR3 is 15 residues long. The V end lost 4 bases, the J end lost 0 bases, and 12 bases lay between the germline ends. CDR3 sequence reads: CASSQTWTSTDTQYF. As DNA, the CDR3 is TGCGCCAGCAGCCAAACCTGGACTAGCACAGATACGCAGTATTTT.

Concerning this clone: The same CDR3 is also encoded by other DNA sequences in this sample. The chain recombines TRBV5-6 with TRBJ2-7; 8 bases are shared with TRBD2. V trimming: 0 bases; J trimming: 6 bases; junction bases outside the gene matches: 2. The CDR3 spans 13 residues. Germline values: CDR1 SGHDT, CDR2 YYEEEE. The CDR3 reads CASSLVAGGEQYF. The CDR3, as DNA: TGTGCCAGCAGCTTGGTGGCGGGAGGCGAGCAGTACTTC.

The chain recombines TRBV2 with TRBJ2-1; possible D gene TRBD2, 6 bases. Per the germline V gene, CDR1 is SNHLY and CDR2 is FYNNEI. The CDR3 has 14 amino acids. With 7 bases removed from V and 5 bases from J, the gap between germline ends came to 15 bases. The CDR3 loop is CASTEWRENNEQFF. The CDR3 DNA reads TGTGCCAGCACCGAATGGAGGGAAAACAATGAGCAGTTCTTC.